A selection of T cell receptor beta chains follows, all from one sample in a study of CD8+CD57+ T cells in acquired aplastic anemia. TCRdb independently ran MiXCR on the reads; one entry per CDR3 protein. The top ten clones hold around 29% of a sample with 110,000 or so distinct CDR3 sequences, under 60% of them seen once. The source material was sorted CD4+, CD8+, or CD8+CD57+ T cells (not recorded which) from PBMCs. These receptors all come from a human donor with aplastic anemia. Both conserved end residues are part of each CDR3. The D gene is left open where the match is weak. Clone size is not always given. Where it is, it says once, few, many or a class for expanded clones.

v_gene: TRBV25-1
j_gene: TRBJ1-1
abundance: few
d_gene: TRBD1
CDR3aa: CASRSWDRVDTEAFF
CDR3nt: TGTGCCAGCAGATCTTGGGACAGGGTCGACACTGAAGCTTTCTTT

v_gene: TRBV15
j_gene: TRBJ2-5
abundance: many
d_gene: TRBD2
CDR3aa: CATSRDRGGGETQYF
CDR3nt: TGTGCCACCAGCAGAGATCGGGGGGGCGGAGAGACCCAGTACTTC

v_gene: TRBV2
j_gene: TRBJ2-1
abundance: -
d_gene: -
CDR3aa: CARNGDNEQFF
CDR3nt: TGTGCCAGAAACGGAGACAATGAGCAGTTCTTC

v_gene: TRBV19
j_gene: TRBJ1-2
abundance: -
d_gene: -
CDR3aa: CASSISGARGYTF
CDR3nt: TGTGCCAGTAGTATCTCCGGGGCAAGGGGCTACACCTTC

v_gene: TRBV5-1
j_gene: TRBJ2-7
abundance: -
d_gene: TRBD2
CDR3aa: CASSATSGETYEQYF
CDR3nt: TGCGCCAGCAGCGCAACTAGCGGCGAAACCTACGAGCAGTACTTC

v_gene: TRBV7-9
j_gene: TRBJ2-2
abundance: -
d_gene: TRBD2
CDR3aa: CASSLAGGSAGELFF
CDR3nt: TGTGCCAGCAGCTTGGCGGGAGGAAGTGCCGGGGAGCTGTTTTTT

v_gene: TRBV2
j_gene: TRBJ2-2
abundance: -
d_gene: TRBD1
CDR3aa: CASGGTGETGELFF
CDR3nt: TGTGCCAGCGGTGGCACAGGGGAAACCGGGGAGCTGTTTTTT

v_gene: TRBV7-8
j_gene: TRBJ1-6
abundance: once
d_gene: -
CDR3aa: CASSLSGGPLHF
CDR3nt: TGTGCCAGCAGCTTAAGCGGGGGGCCCCTCCACTTT

v_gene: TRBV7-8
j_gene: TRBJ2-3
abundance: few
d_gene: TRBD2
CDR3aa: CASSLPLAGGEDTQYF
CDR3nt: TGTGCCAGCAGCCTTCCTTTAGCGGGCGGAGAAGATACGCAGTATTTT

v_gene: TRBV29-1
j_gene: TRBJ2-1
abundance: once
d_gene: TRBD2
CDR3aa: CSIVGLAENEQFF
CDR3nt: TGCAGCATTGTAGGACTAGCGGAAAATGAGCAGTTCTTC

v_gene: TRBV7-2
j_gene: TRBJ1-6
abundance: -
d_gene: -
CDR3aa: CASSLEVWTSPLHF
CDR3nt: TGTGCCAGCAGTTTAGAGGTGTGGACTTCACCCCTCCACTTT

v_gene: TRBV2
j_gene: TRBJ2-5
abundance: -
d_gene: -
CDR3aa: CASSTSDSLQETQYF
CDR3nt: TGTGCCAGCAGCACCTCGGACAGCCTCCAAGAGACCCAGTACTTC

v_gene: TRBV9
j_gene: TRBJ1-6
abundance: -
d_gene: -
CDR3aa: CASSVRGGGNSPLHF
CDR3nt: TGTGCCAGCAGCGTAAGGGGAGGCGGTAATTCACCCCTCCACTTT

v_gene: TRBV28
j_gene: TRBJ2-7
abundance: few
d_gene: TRBD2
CDR3aa: CASSPGQLTSGVSYEQYF
CDR3nt: TGTGCCAGCAGTCCGGGACAGTTGACTAGCGGGGTCTCCTACGAGCAGTACTTC

v_gene: TRBV29-1
j_gene: TRBJ1-1
abundance: few
d_gene: -
CDR3aa: CSVRQMNTEAFF
CDR3nt: TGCAGCGTAAGACAGATGAACACTGAAGCTTTCTTT

v_gene: TRBV27
j_gene: TRBJ2-7
abundance: once
d_gene: -
CDR3aa: CASSLGLYHEQYF
CDR3nt: TGTGCCAGCAGTTTAGGGTTATACCACGAGCAGTACTTC

v_gene: TRBV2
j_gene: TRBJ2-5
abundance: few
d_gene: -
CDR3aa: CASSEARSFQETQYF
CDR3nt: TGTGCCAGCAGTGAAGCGCGAAGCTTCCAAGAGACCCAGTACTTC

v_gene: TRBV10-3
j_gene: TRBJ1-1
abundance: -
d_gene: -
CDR3aa: CAISAKAVGTEAFF
CDR3nt: TGTGCCATCAGTGCCAAGGCTGTTGGCACTGAAGCTTTCTTT

v_gene: TRBV19
j_gene: TRBJ1-1
abundance: -
d_gene: -
CDR3aa: CASNPGFWKNTEAFF
CDR3nt: TGTGCCAGTAATCCCGGATTTTGGAAAAACACTGAAGCTTTCTTT

v_gene: TRBV7-6
j_gene: TRBJ2-7
abundance: -
d_gene: -
CDR3aa: CASSLGQTSEQYF
CDR3nt: TGTGCCAGCAGCCTAGGTCAGACAAGCGAGCAGTACTTC

v_gene: TRBV6-1
j_gene: TRBJ2-3
abundance: -
d_gene: TRBD2
CDR3aa: CASSGTGTTLLDTQYF
CDR3nt: TGTGCCAGCAGTGGTACGGGGACTACCTTATTGGATACGCAGTATTTT

v_gene: TRBV7-6
j_gene: TRBJ2-2
abundance: few
d_gene: -
CDR3aa: CASSFESGGELFF
CDR3nt: TGTGCCAGCAGCTTTGAGTCCGGCGGGGAGCTGTTTTTT

v_gene: TRBV20-1
j_gene: TRBJ2-5
abundance: -
d_gene: TRBD2
CDR3aa: CSARVASGATWVQYF
CDR3nt: TGCAGTGCTAGGGTAGCTAGCGGGGCCACCTGGGTCCAGTACTTC

v_gene: TRBV24-1
j_gene: TRBJ1-3
abundance: few
d_gene: -
CDR3aa: CATSDPPTVPGNTIYF
CDR3nt: TGTGCCACCAGTGATCCACCGACAGTTCCTGGAAACACCATATATTTT

v_gene: TRBV5-1
j_gene: TRBJ1-4
abundance: -
d_gene: -
CDR3aa: CASGLSGTTNEKLFF
CDR3nt: TGCGCCAGCGGATTATCAGGGACAACTAATGAAAAACTGTTTTTT

v_gene: TRBV7-8
j_gene: TRBJ2-2
abundance: -
d_gene: -
CDR3aa: CASGQQGPGELFF
CDR3nt: TGTGCCAGCGGACAACAGGGTCCCGGGGAGCTGTTTTTT

v_gene: TRBV20-1
j_gene: TRBJ2-1
abundance: -
d_gene: TRBD2
CDR3aa: CSARDSREPPYNEQFF
CDR3nt: TGCAGTGCTAGAGACTCGCGGGAGCCCCCCTACAATGAGCAGTTCTTC

v_gene: TRBV10-3
j_gene: TRBJ2-1
abundance: -
d_gene: TRBD1
CDR3aa: CATMGQKDYNEQFF
CDR3nt: TGTGCCACCATGGGACAGAAAGACTACAATGAGCAGTTCTTC

v_gene: TRBV15
j_gene: TRBJ2-7
abundance: few
d_gene: TRBD1
CDR3aa: CATSSDRGTYEQYF
CDR3nt: TGTGCCACCAGCAGCGACAGGGGGACCTACGAGCAGTACTTC

v_gene: TRBV15
j_gene: TRBJ2-5
abundance: -
d_gene: -
CDR3aa: CATSRDRTETQYF
CDR3nt: TGTGCCACCAGCAGAGATCGAACGGAGACCCAGTACTTC

v_gene: TRBV10-3
j_gene: TRBJ1-2
abundance: -
d_gene: TRBD1
CDR3aa: CAISEPGGNYGYTF
CDR3nt: TGTGCCATCAGTGAGCCAGGGGGGAACTATGGCTACACCTTC

v_gene: TRBV2
j_gene: TRBJ2-6
abundance: -
d_gene: -
CDR3aa: CASIQPSGANVLTF
CDR3nt: TGTGCCAGCATTCAACCCTCTGGGGCCAACGTCCTGACTTTC

v_gene: TRBV7-3
j_gene: TRBJ1-1
abundance: -
d_gene: TRBD1
CDR3aa: CASSWAGGGGTEAFF
CDR3nt: TGTGCCAGCAGCTGGGCAGGGGGCGGCGGCACTGAAGCTTTCTTT

v_gene: TRBV11-2
j_gene: TRBJ2-7
abundance: -
d_gene: TRBD1
CDR3aa: CASRQTGDGSYEQYF
CDR3nt: TGTGCCAGCAGACAGACAGGGGATGGCTCCTACGAGCAGTACTTC

v_gene: TRBV24-1
j_gene: TRBJ1-2
abundance: -
d_gene: -
CDR3aa: CATSDTGNYGYTF
CDR3nt: TGTGCCACCAGTGATACAGGGAACTATGGCTACACCTTC

v_gene: TRBV24-1
j_gene: TRBJ2-7
abundance: -
d_gene: TRBD1
CDR3aa: CATSDATTGAYEQYF
CDR3nt: TGTGCCACCAGTGACGCAACGACAGGGGCCTACGAGCAGTACTTC

v_gene: TRBV20-1
j_gene: TRBJ2-1
abundance: many
d_gene: TRBD2
CDR3aa: CSARGQRGGNNEQFF
CDR3nt: TGCAGTGCTAGAGGCCAGCGGGGGGGCAACAATGAGCAGTTCTTC

v_gene: TRBV7-2
j_gene: TRBJ2-7
abundance: many
d_gene: TRBD2
CDR3aa: CASSLIRGPAGSYEQYF
CDR3nt: TGTGCCAGCAGCTTAATAAGAGGCCCAGCGGGATCTTACGAGCAGTACTTC

v_gene: TRBV27
j_gene: TRBJ1-2
abundance: many
d_gene: TRBD1
CDR3aa: CASSLGTGYGYTF
CDR3nt: TGTGCCAGCAGTTTAGGGACAGGCTACGGCTACACCTTC

v_gene: TRBV7-9
j_gene: TRBJ2-5
abundance: -
d_gene: TRBD1
CDR3aa: CASTTGLETQYF
CDR3nt: TGTGCCAGCACGACAGGGTTGGAGACCCAGTACTTC

v_gene: TRBV2
j_gene: TRBJ1-3
abundance: -
d_gene: -
CDR3aa: CASRDTIWPIYF
CDR3nt: TGTGCCAGCAGGGACACCATTTGGCCCATATATTTT

v_gene: TRBV10-3
j_gene: TRBJ1-2
abundance: few
d_gene: -
CDR3aa: CAISESGSYGYTF
CDR3nt: TGTGCCATCAGTGAGTCGGGCAGCTATGGCTACACCTTC

v_gene: TRBV7-9
j_gene: TRBJ1-1
abundance: -
d_gene: -
CDR3aa: CATSGAHEAFF
CDR3nt: TGTGCCACCTCGGGGGCTCATGAAGCTTTCTTT

v_gene: TRBV2
j_gene: TRBJ2-7
abundance: many
d_gene: -
CDR3aa: CASEGRVGEQYF
CDR3nt: TGTGCCAGCGAGGGGCGGGTAGGCGAGCAGTACTTC

v_gene: TRBV11-3
j_gene: TRBJ2-7
abundance: many
d_gene: -
CDR3aa: CASSLLQGGSYEQYF
CDR3nt: TGTGCCAGCAGCTTACTACAGGGGGGGTCCTACGAGCAGTACTTC

v_gene: TRBV29-1
j_gene: TRBJ2-7
abundance: -
d_gene: -
CDR3aa: CSVSTGTSHAKQYF
CDR3nt: TGCAGCGTTAGCACCGGGACTTCACACGCCAAGCAGTACTTC

v_gene: TRBV5-1
j_gene: TRBJ2-5
abundance: -
d_gene: TRBD2
CDR3aa: CASSSRRLAGVRETQYF
CDR3nt: TGCGCCAGCAGCTCCCGCCGACTAGCGGGGGTCCGGGAGACCCAGTACTTC